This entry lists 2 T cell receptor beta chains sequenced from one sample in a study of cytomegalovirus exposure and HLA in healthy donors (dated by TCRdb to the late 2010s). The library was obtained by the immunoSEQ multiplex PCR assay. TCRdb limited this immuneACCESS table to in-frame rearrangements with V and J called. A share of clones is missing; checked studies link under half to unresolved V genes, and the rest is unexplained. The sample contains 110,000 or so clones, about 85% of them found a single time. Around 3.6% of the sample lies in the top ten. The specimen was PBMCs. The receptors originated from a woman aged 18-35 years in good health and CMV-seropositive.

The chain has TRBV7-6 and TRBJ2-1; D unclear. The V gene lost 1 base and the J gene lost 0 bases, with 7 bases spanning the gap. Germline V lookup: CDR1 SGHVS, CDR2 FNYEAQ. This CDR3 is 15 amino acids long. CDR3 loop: CASSLDSSSYNEQFF. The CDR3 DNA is TGTGCCAGCAGCTTAGACTCGAGCTCCTACAATGAGCAGTTCTTC.

CDR3 sequence: CAGRALKGGAPGTEAFF. The CDR3 region has the DNA TGTGCCGGCCGGGCTCTAAAAGGAGGAGCCCCGGGAACTGAAGCTTTCTTT. The genes are TRBV2 and TRBJ1-1; D is unresolved. V lost 11 bases, J lost 5 bases, and 30 bases lay in between. CDR3 size: 17 residues. Per the germline V gene, CDR1 is SNHLY and CDR2 is FYNNEI.